This T cell receptor (beta chain) is drawn from a study of PD-L1 blockade in urothelial cancer. Germline loops: CDR1 LNHNV, CDR2 YYDKDF (reference sequence). Deletions cut 5 bases from V and 5 bases from J, with 12 bases between. CDR3 length: 13 residues. Data came from immunoSEQ multiplex PCR; TCRdb stores just in-frame clones and leaves some out. The table lists tens of thousands of clones, roughly 84% of them singletons. The chain has TRBV15 and TRBJ1-1; D is perhaps TRBD1 (6 bases). The material was PBMCs, obtained around atezolizumab (anti-PD-L1) treatment. The receptor was derived from a man aged 35 to 55 with urothelial cancer. CDR3 bases: TGTGCCACCAGCTTACAGGGAGGGACTGAAGCTTTCTTT. Encoded protein: CATSLQGGTEAFF. Using reference TRBV15 and TRBJ1-1 for the parts outside the CDR3, the full variable domain is DAMVIQNPRYQVTQFGKPVTLSCSQTLNHNVMYWYQQKSSQAPKLLFHYYDKDFNNEADTPDNFQSRRPNTSFCFLDIRSPGLGDTAMYLCATSLQGGTEAFFGQGTRLTVV.